Following are 27 T cell receptor beta chains from one sample sequenced in a study of cytomegalovirus exposure and HLA in healthy donors. Use of 60 Vbeta and 13 Jbeta primers characterized the PCR. Using immunoSEQ multiplex PCR, the repertoire was profiled, and TCRdb retains in-frame clones only, with some absent. The sample has about 200,000 clones; more than 75% are singletons. The source material was PBMCs. The receptors stem from a man aged 35 to 55 in good health and CMV-seropositive.

The chain employs TRBV5-4 and TRBJ2-1; no firm D call. The germline CDR1 and CDR2 sequences are SGHNT and YYREEE (reference sequence). V was pared by 4 bases and J by 6 bases, with 14 bases between. This CDR3 comprises 14 residues. For the CDR3, the DNA is TGTGCCAGCAGCAAGGAGAAGTTCTCCAATGAGCAGTTCTTC. Translated, it gives CASSKEKFSNEQFF.

This chain joins TRBV7-9 and TRBJ1-1; no reliable D call. Per germline, CDR1 SEHNR and CDR2 FQNEAQ (reference sequence). The CDR3 loop spans 15 amino acids. V lost 5 bases, J lost 9 bases, and 22 bases lay in between. CDR3 protein: CASSQDAAVRNQAFF. Here the CDR3 DNA reads TGTGCCAGCAGCCAAGATGCCGCGGTGAGGAACCAAGCTTTCTTT.

The V gene is TRBV29-1, the J gene TRBJ2-5; tentatively, D is TRBD1 (5 bases). Deletions cut 4 bases from V and 1 base from J, with 7 bases between. The CDR3 is 12 amino acids. CDR1 is SQVTM, CDR2 ANQGSEA, per germline. For the CDR3, the DNA is TGCAGCGTTGGTGGGGCCCAAGAGACCCAGTACTTC. Translated: CSVGGAQETQYF.

The chain links TRBV9 to TRBJ2-1, with D perhaps TRBD2 (6 bases). Trimming took 4 bases from V and 9 from J, leaving 14 bases between them. The CDR3 has 13 amino acids. The germline CDR1 and CDR2 sequences are SGDLS and YYNGEE. The CDR3 loop is CASSPWREGEQFF. The DNA of the CDR3 is TGTGCCAGCAGCCCCTGGCGGGAAGGTGAGCAGTTCTTC.

The J gene is TRBJ1-2, the V gene TRBV29-1; weak D call: TRBD1 (5 bases). Germline V CDR1 and CDR2: SQVTM, ANQGSEA. Between the trimmed V and J ends, which lost 6 bases and 0 bases, there was a span of 11 bases. CDR3 length equals 13 residues. In nucleotides, the CDR3 is TGCAGCGTGTATACAGGCGCTAACTATGGCTACACCTTC. It is translated as CSVYTGANYGYTF.

This clone has a handful of counts. V is TRBV29-1 and J is TRBJ2-5; 7 bases fit TRBD1. The V segment lost 3 bases and the J segment 4 bases; nucleotides outside the gene matches: 8. Germline assignment: CDR1 SQVTM and CDR2 ANQGSEA. The CDR3 has 14 residues. Written as DNA, the CDR3 is TGCAGCGTTGACCGGACAGGAATCGGAGAGACCCAGTACTTC. Translating gives CSVDRTGIGETQYF.

V and J are TRBV28 and TRBJ2-3, with a possible D match to TRBD2 (6 bases). V was pared by 8 bases and J by 6 bases, with 18 bases between. This CDR3 region has 14 residues. Germline V lookup: CDR1 MDHEN, CDR2 SYDVKM. CDR3 bases: TGTGCCAGCTTAGGGCGGTGGAGGGCTGATACGCAGTATTTT. Translation: CASLGRWRADTQYF.

A single count supports this clone. The V call is TRBV5-4, the J call TRBJ2-7; TRBD2 aligns across 9 bases. Germline CDR1 and CDR2: SGHNT and YYREEE (reference sequence). The CDR3 is 15 residues long. V lost 0 bases and J lost 3; bases outside the gene matches: 4. CDR3 sequence reads: CASSLDGSGSYEQYF. As DNA, the CDR3 is TGTGCCAGCAGCTTGGACGGTAGCGGGAGCTACGAGCAGTACTTC.

This clone was seen more than once but under ten times. The CDR3 sequence: CASSDVLGELFF. The DNA of the CDR3 is TGTGCCAGCAGTGACGTACTCGGGGAGCTGTTTTTT. The chain is built from TRBV25-1 and TRBJ2-2; D gene ambiguous. This CDR3 comprises 12 residues. Germline V gives CDR1 MGHDK, CDR2 SYGVNS. V was shortened by 3 bases and J by 7 bases, with 6 bases between the two germline ends.

This clone was picked up a small number of times. The chain couples TRBV6-5 to TRBJ1-1; 7 bases are shared with TRBD1. The J segment lost 1 base and the V segment lost 5 bases, leaving 7 bases of the junction unmatched. Germline V gene sequence: CDR1 MNHEY, CDR2 SVGAGI. The CDR3 spans 15 residues. The CDR3 DNA reads as TGTGCCAGCAGTGTCCCCGGGACAGCGAACACTGAAGCTTTCTTT. Translated, it gives CASSVPGTANTEAFF.

The chain couples TRBV6-1 to TRBJ1-4; 8 bases agree with TRBD1. The CDR3 has 14 residues. After removal of 5 bases from V and 8 bases from J, the junction contained 7 bases not matched to a gene. Germline V CDR1 and CDR2: MNHNS, SASEGT. CDR3 amino acids: CASSRYGTGEKLFF. DNA of the CDR3: TGTGCCAGCAGTAGATACGGGACAGGCGAAAAACTGTTTTTT.

This clone turned up a few times. V and J are TRBV9 and TRBJ2-3; 7 nucleotides agree with TRBD2. The length of the CDR3 is 15 residues. Unmatched junction bases numbered 9, after V lost 3 bases and J lost 5 bases. Germline loops: CDR1 SGDLS, CDR2 YYNGEE. The CDR3: CASSDKGRAKDTQYF. CDR3 DNA: TGTGCCAGCAGCGACAAAGGGAGGGCAAAAGATACGCAGTATTTT.

The chain carries TRBV19 and TRBJ2-7, with D maybe TRBD1 (6 bases). This CDR3 is 14 amino acids long. Germline CDR1 LNHDA, CDR2 SQIVND (reference sequence). Deletions cut 4 bases from V and 0 bases from J, with 10 bases between. The DNA of the CDR3 is TGTGCCAGTAGTACAGACAGGAACTCCTACGAGCAGTACTTC. It specifies CASSTDRNSYEQYF.

This chain connects TRBV7-9 to TRBJ1-5; 8 nucleotides agree with TRBD1. Per germline, CDR1 SEHNR and CDR2 FQNEAQ (reference sequence). The length of the CDR3 is 17 residues. V shed 5 bases and J 1 base; nucleotides not matched to a gene: 10. The CDR3 region has the DNA TGTGCCAGCAGCCCTTACCGGACAGGGATAAGCAATCAGCCCCAGCATTTT. Translation gives CASSPYRTGISNQPQHF.

This clone was seen more than once but under ten times. The chain recombines TRBV30 with TRBJ2-3, with TRBD1 as a possible D gene (6 bases). CDR3 length: 14 residues. Trimming stripped 2 bases from V and 3 bases from J, with 12 bases between. Per germline, CDR1 GTSNPN and CDR2 SVGIG (reference sequence). The CDR3 DNA reads as TGTGCCTGGAGTTACGTGGGGGCAACAGATACGCAGTATTTT. Encoded protein: CAWSYVGATDTQYF.

The V call is TRBV30, the J call TRBJ1-1; the D is unclear. This CDR3 is 14 amino acids long. The V gene's germline CDR1 is GTSNPN and CDR2 SVGIG (reference sequence). The V gene lost 0 bases and the J gene lost 1 base, with 9 bases spanning the gap. CDR3 DNA sequence: TGTGCCTGGAGTGTGTCGCGGGGGAACACTGAAGCTTTCTTT. The encoded protein is CAWSVSRGNTEAFF.

The CDR3 nucleotides read TGTGCCAGCAGCAGAGGACTAGCGGACCTCTACGAGCAGTACTTC. The encoded protein is CASSRGLADLYEQYF. The chain carries TRBV11-2 and TRBJ2-7, with 10 bases fitting TRBD2. Trimming cost V 5 bases and J 3 bases; bases outside gene matches: 7. Germline loops: CDR1 SGHAT, CDR2 FQNNGV. The CDR3 runs 15 residues.

The chain joins TRBV10-3 to TRBJ1-1; possibly TRBD1 for D (6 bases). The germline V gene has CDR1 ENHRY and CDR2 SYGVKD. V was shortened by 11 bases and J by 5 bases, with 15 bases between the two germline ends. This CDR3 has 12 residues. Written as DNA, the CDR3 is TGTGCCGCCCGGACAGCGGGGACTGAAGCTTTCTTT. It codes for CAARTAGTEAFF.

CDR3 DNA sequence: TGTGCCAGTAGCATCGGCCGACAGGGCCTCACCGGGGAGCTGTTTTTT. Amino acids: CASSIGRQGLTGELFF. The chain couples TRBV19 to TRBJ2-2; 7 nucleotides align to TRBD1. Germline V lookup: CDR1 LNHDA, CDR2 SQIVND (reference sequence). Germline trimming cut 6 bases from V and 4 bases from J; bases unmatched to any gene: 11. CDR3 length: 16 amino acids.

This clone was observed once. V usage is TRBV20-1 and J usage is TRBJ2-5; possible D gene TRBD2, 6 bases. Germline loops: CDR1 DFQATT, CDR2 SNEGSKA (reference sequence). Trimming took off 5 bases at V and 5 bases at J, with 9 bases between the two ends. The CDR3 runs to 11 residues. CDR3 DNA: TGCAGTGCTCGGGAGTGGGAGACCCAGTACTTC. Translation gives CSAREWETQYF.

The J gene is TRBJ1-2, the V gene TRBV5-1; D is uncertain. Germline CDR1 is SGHRS and CDR2 is YFSETQ. Trimming cost V 4 bases and J 4 bases, with 11 bases left between them. This CDR3 has 13 residues. The CDR3 DNA is TGCGCCAGCAGCGTCGAGGCTGGCTATGGCTACACCTTC. Its protein is CASSVEAGYGYTF.

The count of this clone is one. This chain links TRBV7-8 with TRBJ2-5; 9 bases line up with TRBD1. V was pared by 5 bases and J by 5 bases, with 3 bases of the junction left unmatched. The CDR3 is 13 residues long. Germline V gene lookup returns CDR1 SGHVS and CDR2 FQNEAQ. The CDR3: CASSRDREETQYF. The CDR3 DNA sequence: TGTGCCAGCAGCCGGGACAGGGAGGAGACCCAGTACTTC.

This clone was seen only a few times. The chain recombines TRBV6-1 with TRBJ1-1; perhaps TRBD1 as D (6 bases). The CDR3 has 14 amino acids. CDR1 and CDR2 from the germline V gene are MNHNS and SASEGT. Trimming stripped 3 bases from V and 2 bases from J, with 10 bases between. CDR3: CASSDQGTNTEAFF. CDR3 coding DNA: TGTGCCAGCAGTGATCAGGGGACAAACACTGAAGCTTTCTTT.

This clone was counted between two and nine times. The chain combines TRBV5-1 with TRBJ1-2; possible D gene TRBD1, 5 bases. Trimming shortened V by 3 bases and J by 2 bases, and 11 bases separated the two germline ends. The CDR3 is 14 residues long. Germline V lookup: CDR1 SGHRS, CDR2 YFSETQ. The CDR3 bases are TGCGCCAGCAGCTCCTCGGGGGGGAACTATGGCTACACCTTC. Translating it yields CASSSSGGNYGYTF.

The rearrangement uses TRBV27 and TRBJ2-5, with a possible D match to TRBD1 (8 bases). CDR1 is MNHEY and CDR2 is SMNVEV in the germline V gene (reference sequence). The CDR3 has 14 amino acids. Trimming pared 8 bases from V and 5 bases from J, leaving 18 bases between. The CDR3, as DNA: TGTGCCAGCCGACCCGACAGGGGAGGGGAGACCCAGTACTTC. Translated, it gives CASRPDRGGETQYF.

V is TRBV11-3 and J is TRBJ2-1; 7 bases line up with TRBD2. V trimming: 0 bases; J trimming: 7 bases; junction bases outside the gene matches: 3. The CDR3 has 14 amino acids. Germline CDR1 reads SGHNT; CDR2 reads YENEEA. CDR3 in DNA: TGTGCCAGCAGCTTAGAGGGTAGCGGGAATGAGCAGTTCTTC. Amino acids: CASSLEGSGNEQFF.

This chain links TRBV29-1 with TRBJ1-5, with a tentative D call TRBD1 (6 bases). The CDR3 consists of 13 residues. V was clipped by 7 bases and J by 3 bases, with 13 bases between them. In germline, CDR1 is SQVTM, CDR2 ANQGSEA. CDR3 region: CSDGQLINQPQHF. The CDR3 nucleotides are TGCAGCGACGGACAGCTCATCAATCAGCCCCAGCATTTT.